The 13 T cell receptor beta chains listed next were all sequenced from one sample in a study of blood T cell repertoires in COVID-19. The method was immunoSEQ multiplex PCR; TCRdb's version includes in-frame clones alone and lacks a portion of them. The sample lists approximately 120,000 clones; 85% to 90% were seen once. The sequencing input was peripheral blood. Source of these receptors: a woman of 80 years or more with COVID-19, enrolled during active disease.

This clone has just a few counts. The chain uses TRBV4-1 and TRBJ1-5, with 11 bases lining up with TRBD1. The CDR3 consists of 16 residues. CDR1 and CDR2 from the germline V gene are MGHRA and YSYEKL. Losses at the gene ends were 1 base for V and 4 bases for J; bases not matched to a gene: 3. CDR3 amino acids: CASSQVGTGGNQPQHF. CDR3 nucleotide sequence: TGCGCCAGCAGCCAAGTGGGGACAGGGGGGAATCAGCCCCAGCATTTT.

This clone was seen at least ten times. The chain combines TRBV6-2 or TRBV6-3 with TRBJ2-1, with D possibly matching TRBD1 (6 bases). This CDR3 spans 14 amino acids. V gave up 5 bases and J gave up 5 bases, with 13 bases separating them. CDR1 MNHEY and CDR2 SVGEGT come from the germline V gene. CDR3 in DNA: TGTGCCAGCAGTCGGGACATTAGGGACAATGAGCAGTTCTTC. It encodes CASSRDIRDNEQFF.

This clone occurred a few times. The chain has TRBV7-2 and TRBJ2-7; 7 bases are a match to TRBD1. The germline V gene has CDR1 SGHTA and CDR2 FQGNSA. The junction had 8 bases not matched to a gene; V was cut back by 9 bases and J by 0 bases. The CDR3 has 14 amino acids. The CDR3 bases are TGTGCCAGTAGGCCGGGACAGAGCTCCTACGAGCAGTACTTC. This gives the protein CASRPGQSSYEQYF.

The chain employs TRBV7-2 and TRBJ2-5; TRBD1 is a possible D gene (5 bases). There are 16 residues in the CDR3. CDR1 and CDR2 (germline): SGHTA, FQGNSA. The V end lost 1 base, the J end lost 4 bases, and 16 bases lay between the germline ends. The CDR3 region has the DNA TGTGCCAGCAGCTTAGGAGACAGACCGCTGAGAGAGACCCAGTACTTC. Protein sequence: CASSLGDRPLRETQYF.

This chain joins TRBV6-6 and TRBJ1-3, with D unclear. The germline gives CDR1 MNHNY, CDR2 SVGAGI (reference sequence). The CDR3 covers 14 residues. Deletions cut 6 bases from V and 3 bases from J, with 12 bases between. In DNA form, the CDR3 reads TGTGCCAGCAGCCCCCTGTCGAGTGGAAACACCATATATTTT. It codes for CASSPLSSGNTIYF.

The chain employs TRBV15 and TRBJ2-3; D uncertain. The germline V gene encodes CDR1 LNHNV and CDR2 YYDKDF (reference sequence). Trimming removed 1 base at V and 0 bases at J, with 11 bases between. The CDR3 is made up of 16 amino acids. CDR3 in amino acids: CATSRARLTSTDTQYF. The CDR3 nucleotides are TGTGCCACCAGCAGAGCAAGATTAACTAGCACAGATACGCAGTATTTT.

The J gene is TRBJ2-1, the V gene TRBV5-4, with 8 bases fitting TRBD2. There are 16 residues in the CDR3. The V and J ends lost 0 bases and 9 bases, in that order; junction bases with no gene match: 11. Germline CDR1 is SGHNT and CDR2 is YYREEE (reference sequence). The CDR3 DNA sequence: TGTGCCAGCAGCTTGGGCGACAGATTTGGACTAGCTGAGCAGTTCTTC. Protein sequence: CASSLGDRFGLAEQFF.

This clone is a singleton in its sample. The chain uses TRBV7-2 and TRBJ2-3, with 7 nucleotides matching TRBD2. V lost 3 bases, J lost 3 bases, and 9 bases stayed unmatched. This CDR3 spans 16 amino acids. Per the germline V gene, CDR1 is SGHTA and CDR2 is FQGNSA. DNA for the CDR3: TGTGCCAGCAGCTTGCTGGGCGGGAGCGGGACAGATACGCAGTATTTT. This codes for CASSLLGGSGTDTQYF.

The gene calls are TRBV19 and TRBJ1-1, with 9 bases matching TRBD1. Losses at the gene ends were 7 bases for V and 4 bases for J; bases not matched to a gene: 4. The germline gives CDR1 LNHDA, CDR2 SQIVND (reference sequence). This CDR3 is built from 13 residues. CDR3 loop: CASKTGGGTEAFF. Written as DNA, the CDR3 is TGTGCCAGTAAAACAGGGGGCGGCACTGAAGCTTTCTTT.

The V and J genes are TRBV6-5 and TRBJ1-3; D might be TRBD1 (5 bases). Germline V gives CDR1 MNHEY, CDR2 SVGAGI. The CDR3 covers 14 residues. V was pared by 6 bases and J by 0 bases, with 9 bases between. The CDR3 DNA reads as TGTGCCAGCAGAAGACAGAACTCTGGAAACACCATATATTTT. Translating gives CASRRQNSGNTIYF.

The chain links TRBV13 to TRBJ2-3, with TRBD2 identical over 7 bases. This CDR3 comprises 17 residues. V lost 5 bases and J lost 2; bases outside the gene matches: 13. Looked up from germline, CDR1 is PRHDT and CDR2 is FYEKMQ (reference sequence). CDR3 nucleotide sequence: TGTGCCAGCAGCACGATCGGGAGCGGGAATTCCACAGATACGCAGTATTTT. Protein product: CASSTIGSGNSTDTQYF.

The genes are TRBV7-2 and TRBJ2-5, with a possible D match to TRBD2 (5 bases). Trimming shortened V by 5 bases and J by 3 bases, and 16 bases separated the two germline ends. The germline V gene has CDR1 SGHTA and CDR2 FQGNSA. This CDR3 region has 15 residues. CDR3 DNA sequence: TGTGCCAGCAGCCCCCGGACGTCGAGGGAAGAGACCCAGTACTTC. This sequence encodes CASSPRTSREETQYF.

V and J are TRBV7-2 and TRBJ2-3; no clear D. Trimming left V 4 bases short and J 2 bases short, with 4 bases between. The CDR3 spans 12 residues. Germline V gives CDR1 SGHTA, CDR2 FQGNSA. The CDR3 coding sequence is TGTGCCAGCAGCTCCTACACAGATACGCAGTATTTT. It specifies CASSSYTDTQYF.